A single sample is the source of the 21 T cell receptor beta chains below, sequenced in a study of T cells in Graves' hyperthyroidism and ophthalmopathy. The investigators amplified TCR beta CDR3 regions from RNA transcripts. The HTBI primer set drove a first-round RT-PCR of the TCR CDR3. MiXCR, run by TCRdb on the multiplex PCR reads, gives a single entry per CDR3 protein. The sample records about 380,000 distinct CDR3 sequences, approximately 18% being singletons. What was sequenced was blood. The source is a man aged 18 to 29 with Graves' ophthalmopathy.

There are many counts of this clonotype. The chain is built from TRBV5-1 and TRBJ1-1, with D uncertain. Trimming left V 0 bases short and J 3 bases short, with 9 bases between. This CDR3 comprises 14 residues. The germline V gene has CDR1 SGHRS and CDR2 YFSETQ. Here the CDR3 reads CASSLGQAYTEAFF. The DNA of the CDR3 is TGCGCCAGCAGCTTGGGGCAGGCGTACACTGAAGCTTTCTTT.

Many counts were recorded for this clonotype. This chain uses TRBV3-1 with TRBJ1-1; 7 bases line up with TRBD1. V shed 1 base, J shed 11 bases, and the junction held 7 bases outside the gene matches. CDR1 and CDR2 (germline): LGHDT, YNNKEL (reference sequence). The CDR3 covers 13 residues. The CDR3 DNA is TGTGCCAGCAGCCAAGGAGTAAGGGGGCAGGCTTTCTTT. It encodes CASSQGVRGQAFF.

The rearrangement uses TRBV27 and TRBJ2-5, with 8 bases lining up with TRBD2. Germline CDR1 MNHEY, CDR2 SMNVEV (reference sequence). With 5 bases clipped from V and 0 bases from J, the junction kept 11 bases outside the gene matches. There are 17 residues in the CDR3. The chain's CDR3 is CASSPQFAGGYQETQYF. The CDR3 nucleotides read TGTGCCAGCAGTCCTCAGTTTGCGGGGGGCTACCAAGAGACCCAGTACTTC.

The genes are TRBV9 and TRBJ1-2; D may be TRBD1 (5 bases). From germline, CDR1 is SGDLS and CDR2 YYNGEE. This CDR3 region has 16 residues. The V end lost 3 bases, the J end lost 7 bases, and 22 bases lay between the germline ends. CDR3 in DNA: TGTGCCAGCAGCGAGCCCTCCTCGGGGCGCCCCTCTGGCTACACCTTC. Translating gives CASSEPSSGRPSGYTF.

The chain links TRBV11-1 to TRBJ1-1, with D perhaps TRBD1 (5 bases). The V and J ends lost 4 bases and 3 bases respectively, with 12 bases between them. Germline V gives CDR1 SGHAT, CDR2 FQDESV (reference sequence). The CDR3 loop spans 14 amino acids. The CDR3 DNA sequence: TGTGCCAGCAGCTCCAGGGACGGTTACACTGAAGCTTTCTTT. Protein: CASSSRDGYTEAFF.

This clonotype was counted only a few times. As DNA, the CDR3 is TGTGCCACCAGTGAAACCGGGACCACCTACGAGCAGTACTTC. As protein: CATSETGTTYEQYF. The chain has TRBV24-1 and TRBJ2-7; TRBD1 or TRBD2 may be the D gene (5 bases each). Between the trimmed V and J ends, which lost 4 bases and 2 bases, there was a span of 11 bases. Per the germline V gene, CDR1 is KGHDR and CDR2 is SFDVKD. The CDR3 extends over 14 amino acids.

This clonotype has at least ten counts. The rearrangement links TRBV7-3 to TRBJ1-1; D not certain. The CDR3 is 13 residues long. Germline V CDR1 and CDR2: SGHTA, FQGTGA. The V end was cut by 2 bases, the J end by 7 bases, with 11 bases between. CDR3 DNA: TGTGCCAGCAGCTTAGAGGTGGATTTTGAAGCTTTCTTT. Amino acid sequence: CASSLEVDFEAFF.

In its sample, this clonotype was seen many times. This chain uses TRBV6-1 with TRBJ2-7; no clear D gene. This CDR3 has 12 residues. Trimming removed 8 bases at V and 0 bases at J, with 8 bases between. Germline V gene sequence: CDR1 MNHNS, CDR2 SASEGT. This CDR3 is CASWTVSYEQYF. The CDR3 bases are TGTGCCAGCTGGACGGTCTCCTACGAGCAGTACTTC.

The chain combines TRBV6-1 with TRBJ1-2; D is perhaps TRBD1 (5 bases). This CDR3 contains 14 residues. The V end lost 6 bases, the J end lost 1 base, and 12 bases lay between the germline ends. The germline V gene encodes CDR1 MNHNS and CDR2 SASEGT. CDR3 region: CASRTEGHNYGYTF. In DNA form, the CDR3 reads TGTGCCAGCAGGACAGAGGGGCATAACTATGGCTACACCTTC.

The chain combines TRBV6-1 with TRBJ2-3; D call uncertain. Per the germline V gene, CDR1 is MNHNS and CDR2 is SASEGT. The CDR3 is 11 amino acids. Trimming cost V 6 bases and J 6 bases, with 7 bases left between them. CDR3 sequence reads: CASRKSDTQYF. DNA of the CDR3: TGTGCCAGCAGAAAGTCCGATACGCAGTATTTT.

The chain has TRBV7-9 and TRBJ2-3; 9 bases are shared with TRBD1. The CDR3 is 18 residues long. Germline CDR1 is SEHNR and CDR2 is FQNEAQ (reference sequence). The V and J ends lost 5 bases and 1 base, in that order; junction bases with no gene match: 13. The CDR3 is CASSKQGASTDGTDTQYF. For the CDR3, the DNA is TGTGCCAGCAGCAAACAGGGGGCGAGCACAGATGGCACAGATACGCAGTATTTT.

Of note for this clonotype: Given a much more abundant clone one base away, this may be a read error. The V call is TRBV7-9, the J call TRBJ2-7; TRBD1 matches at 8 bases. Germline CDR1 SEHNR, CDR2 FQNEAQ (reference sequence). This CDR3 has 16 residues. V shed 5 bases and J 5 bases; nucleotides not matched to a gene: 14. CDR3 protein: CASSHSRRQGSHEQYF. The CDR3, as DNA: TGTGCCAGCAGCCATTCCCGGAGACAGGGGTCCCACGAGCAGTACTTC.

The sample holds a few counts of this clonotype. This sequence joins TRBV27 and TRBJ1-6; TRBD1 is a possible D gene (5 bases). Between the trimmed V and J ends, which lost 5 bases and 7 bases, there was a span of 9 bases. The germline gives CDR1 MNHEY, CDR2 SMNVEV (reference sequence). The CDR3 has 13 amino acids. DNA of the CDR3: TGTGCCAGCAGTCCCAGACAGAATTCACCCCTCCACTTT. Protein product: CASSPRQNSPLHF.

This clonotype was seen a few times. The chain employs TRBV12-5 and TRBJ2-5, with 7 bases aligning to TRBD1. The CDR3 runs to 14 residues. With V trimmed by 6 bases and J by 5 bases, 9 bases remained unmatched. Germline V CDR1 and CDR2: LGHNT, FRNRAP. The CDR3 DNA reads TGTGCTAGTGGCGATGACAGGGTTAAGGAGACCCAGTACTTC. Amino acids: CASGDDRVKETQYF.

Ten or more counts support this clonotype. This chain uses TRBV10-2 with TRBJ1-1; D not resolved. This CDR3 is 14 amino acids long. Germline CDR1 and CDR2: WSHSY and SAAADI. V was cut by 6 bases and J by 1 base, with 12 bases left in between. The CDR3 DNA reads TGCGCCAGCAGCCGCCTGGAGACGAACACTGAAGCTTTCTTT. This gives the protein CASSRLETNTEAFF.

This sequence joins TRBV7-8 and TRBJ1-1; 8 nucleotides agree with TRBD1. The CDR3 covers 16 residues. After removal of 2 bases from V and 5 bases from J, the junction contained 10 bases not matched to a gene. The germline V gene encodes CDR1 SGHVS and CDR2 FQNEAQ. In DNA form, the CDR3 reads TGTGCCAGCAGCTTAAGAGGACAGGGAGGAAAGACTGAAGCTTTCTTT. As protein: CASSLRGQGGKTEAFF.

This clonotype was detected many times. A read error may explain this, as a much larger clone is one base away. This chain links TRBV12-3 or TRBV12-4 with TRBJ1-1; 7 bases fit TRBD1. This CDR3 is built from 14 residues. Here the CDR3 reads CASRLGTVNTEAFF. Written as DNA, the CDR3 is TGTGCCAGCAGGTTAGGGACAGTGAACACTGAAGCTTTCTTT.

This chain links TRBV18 with TRBJ1-1; possibly TRBD1 for D (5 bases). V lost 4 bases to trimming and J lost 3 bases, with 12 bases between them. CDR1 and CDR2 from the germline V gene are KGHSH and LQKENI. The CDR3 extends over 14 amino acids. In DNA form, the CDR3 reads TGTGCCAGCTCACTCGGGGCGACGGACACTGAAGCTTTCTTT. Translated, it gives CASSLGATDTEAFF. Supplemented by reference TRBV18 and TRBJ1-1, the full variable domain reads NAGVMQNPRHLVRRRGQEARLRCSPMKGHSHVYWYRQLPEEGLKFMVYLQKENIIDESGMPKERFSAEFPKEGPSILRIQQVVRGDSAAYFCASSLGATDTEAFFGQGTRLTVV.

The chain uses TRBV20-1 and TRBJ2-7; 8 bases align to TRBD1. J lost 5 bases, V lost 1 base, and 7 bases had no gene match. This CDR3 contains 14 residues. Germline V gene sequence: CDR1 DFQATT, CDR2 SNEGSKA (reference sequence). Here the CDR3 reads CSARAGGSTDEQYF. CDR3 coding DNA: TGCAGTGCTAGAGCAGGGGGCTCTACTGACGAGCAGTACTTC.

This chain connects TRBV5-5 to TRBJ1-1; tentative D call: TRBD1 (5 bases). CDR3 length: 13 residues. Germline V lookup: CDR1 SGHKS, CDR2 YYEKEE (reference sequence). With 3 bases removed from V and 6 bases from J, the gap between germline ends came to 12 bases. The CDR3 reads CASSSPRGPEAFF. CDR3 nucleotides: TGTGCCAGCAGCTCCCCGAGGGGACCTGAAGCTTTCTTT.

This clonotype was seen just once. A much larger clone sits a single nucleotide away, making a read error possible. This chain connects TRBV27 to TRBJ2-1; TRBD2 matches 13 bases. CDR3 length: 15 residues. From germline, CDR1 is MNHEY and CDR2 SMNVEV (reference sequence). CDR3 in DNA: TGTGCCAGCAGTTTAAAACTAGCGGGGGGGTATGAGGAGTTCTTC. It yields the protein CASSLKLAGGYEEFF.